The 31 T cell receptor beta chains reported below all come from one sample, sequenced in a study of blood T cell repertoires in COVID-19. The data were produced by immunoSEQ multiplex PCR, yet TCRdb's version contains in-frame clones alone and is incomplete. Of some 240,000 clones detected, 65% to 90% appear once; the ten largest clones hold about 8.9%. Sequences were obtained from peripheral blood. The receptors stem from a man aged 50-59 years with active or convalescent COVID-19.

This clone was seen more than once but under ten times. The chain joins TRBV6-5 to TRBJ2-7; D may be TRBD2 (6 bases). The CDR3 runs to 16 residues. V lost 4 bases and J lost 3, with 19 bases in between. Germline V gene data show CDR1 as MNHEY and CDR2 as SVGAGI. In nucleotides, the CDR3 is TGTGCCAGCAGTTCCGCCGGGACGACGGGACTCTACGAGCAGTACTTC. This translates into CASSSAGTTGLYEQYF.

The chain is built from TRBV3-1 (or the pseudogene TRBV3-2) and TRBJ1-2; 9 nucleotides line up with TRBD1. In germline, CDR1 is LGHDT, CDR2 YNNKEL (reference sequence). The V segment lost 3 bases and the J segment 1 base; nucleotides outside the gene matches: 6. This CDR3 is built from 16 residues. In DNA, the CDR3 is TGTGCCAGCAGCCATTCCGGGACAGGGAGTAACTATGGCTACACCTTC. The encoded protein is CASSHSGTGSNYGYTF.

The count of this clone is one. CDR3 bases: TGCGCCAGCAGCCAAGATCCCCCGGGACAGCGGAACACTGAAGCTTTCTTT. Protein product: CASSQDPPGQRNTEAFF. This chain uses TRBV4-1 with TRBJ1-1, with 7 bases matching TRBD1. CDR3 size: 17 residues. V lost 0 bases, J lost 1 base, and 8 bases stayed unmatched. Germline V gene lookup returns CDR1 MGHRA and CDR2 YSYEKL.

The V call is TRBV4-1, the J call TRBJ1-4; D is ambiguous. The CDR3 has 17 amino acids. Germline CDR1 reads MGHRA; CDR2 reads YSYEKL. V lost 5 bases to trimming and J lost 0 bases, with 16 bases between them. This chain's CDR3 is CASSSPRWAATNEKLFF. CDR3 sequence (DNA): TGCGCCAGCAGCAGCCCGCGATGGGCCGCAACTAATGAAAAACTGTTTTTT.

This clone was detected a few times. The chain links TRBV7-3 to TRBJ1-5; TRBD1 matches 8 bases. Looked up from germline, CDR1 is SGHTA and CDR2 is FQGTGA. After removal of 5 bases from V and 9 bases from J, the junction contained 6 bases not matched to a gene. The CDR3 is 13 amino acids. The CDR3 reads CASSVDRGGPQHF. CDR3 DNA: TGTGCCAGCAGCGTCGACAGGGGAGGGCCCCAGCATTTT.

The genes are TRBV11-2 and TRBJ1-2; possibly TRBD1 for D (6 bases). From germline, CDR1 is SGHAT and CDR2 FQNNGV. V shed 5 bases and J shed 4 bases, with 23 bases lying between them. CDR3 length: 17 amino acids. CDR3 nucleotide sequence: TGTGCCAGCAGCCCTATCAACAGGGTCGGCGGAGCCTATGGCTACACCTTC. Its protein is CASSPINRVGGAYGYTF.

The chain joins TRBV6-1 to TRBJ1-5; the match to TRBD1 covers 8 bases. V lost 2 bases to trimming and J lost 1 base; unmatched junction nucleotides: 1. The CDR3 is 15 amino acids. Germline lookup yields CDR1 MNHNS and CDR2 SASEGT. For the CDR3, the DNA is TGTGCCAGCAGTGAACGACAGGGGAGCAATCAGCCCCAGCATTTT. It codes for CASSERQGSNQPQHF.

This clone has a single count. This chain joins TRBV7-9 and TRBJ1-4, with D possibly being TRBD1 (6 bases). V lost 2 bases to trimming and J lost 0 bases, with 10 bases between them. This CDR3 region has 16 residues. Germline V lookup: CDR1 SEHNR, CDR2 FQNEAQ (reference sequence). CDR3 sequence (DNA): TGTGCCAGCAGCTTAATGGGGGCTGCAACTAATGAAAAACTGTTTTTT. Protein: CASSLMGAATNEKLFF.

V is TRBV27 and J is TRBJ2-3; 7 nucleotides align to TRBD2. Germline loops: CDR1 MNHEY, CDR2 SMNVEV (reference sequence). This CDR3 has 16 residues. V trimming: 5 bases; J trimming: 2 bases; junction bases outside the gene matches: 10. CDR3 nucleotide sequence: TGTGCCAGCAGTCCCAGACTAGCAGCCAACACAGATACGCAGTATTTT. It codes for CASSPRLAANTDTQYF.

This chain links TRBV4-2 with TRBJ2-3; D not certain. V shed 0 bases and J shed 6 bases, with 13 bases lying between them. This CDR3 contains 15 residues. The germline gives CDR1 LGHNA, CDR2 YNFKEQ. Here the CDR3 DNA reads TGTGCCAGCAGCCAAGACGGGTGGCGTGCGGATACGCAGTATTTT. Translating gives CASSQDGWRADTQYF.

The chain combines TRBV2 with TRBJ2-3, with 7 bases that match TRBD1. Germline V gene sequence: CDR1 SNHLY, CDR2 FYNNEI. The CDR3 is 14 residues long. V was pared by 8 bases and J by 1 base, with 6 bases of the junction left unmatched. For the CDR3, the DNA is TGTGCCAGCGACAGGGCTCGGGGCACAGATACGCAGTATTTT. As protein: CASDRARGTDTQYF.

The rearrangement joins TRBV24-1 to TRBJ1-5, with a possible D match to TRBD1 (6 bases). The length of the CDR3 is 18 residues. Germline-derived CDR1 and CDR2 are KGHDR and SFDVKD. Trimming shortened V by 4 bases and J by 3 bases, and 21 bases separated the two germline ends. For the CDR3, the DNA is TGTGCCACCAGTGACACCCGGGGGGCCGGACCCCACAATCAGCCCCAGCATTTT. Protein sequence: CATSDTRGAGPHNQPQHF.

In this sample, this clone turned up once. The chain carries TRBV2 and TRBJ2-5, with D possibly being TRBD1 (6 bases). V lost 6 bases to trimming and J lost 3 bases, with 11 bases between them. Germline CDR1 is SNHLY and CDR2 is FYNNEI. The CDR3 runs to 13 residues. The CDR3 region has the DNA TGTGCCAGCAGCGCAGACAGGAAAGAGACCCAGTACTTC. Amino acids: CASSADRKETQYF.

The chain links TRBV19 to TRBJ1-4; 7 nucleotides agree with TRBD1. The length of the CDR3 is 14 residues. CDR1 and CDR2 (germline): LNHDA, SQIVND (reference sequence). V trimming: 6 bases; J trimming: 5 bases; junction bases outside the gene matches: 6. CDR3 sequence: CASSHGTENEKLFF. CDR3 DNA sequence: TGTGCCAGTAGCCACGGGACAGAGAATGAAAAACTGTTTTTT.

The chain couples TRBV19 to TRBJ1-5; TRBD1 matches at 7 bases. The V and J ends lost 6 bases and 4 bases, in that order; junction bases with no gene match: 6. Germline V gene data show CDR1 as LNHDA and CDR2 as SQIVND (reference sequence). The CDR3 contains 14 residues. The CDR3 bases are TGTGCCAGTAGCCGGGACAGTATAAATCAGCCCCAGCATTTT. Amino acid sequence: CASSRDSINQPQHF.

The chain couples TRBV18 to TRBJ1-1; 7 bases are a match to TRBD1. This CDR3 has 14 residues. CDR1 is KGHSH and CDR2 is LQKENI in the germline V gene. J was trimmed by 2 bases and V by 6 bases; bases with no gene match: 6. The CDR3 DNA reads TGTGCCAGCTCTCGGACAGGACAAAACACTGAAGCTTTCTTT. Protein sequence: CASSRTGQNTEAFF.

This clone was detected only a few times. The V call is TRBV7-8, the J call TRBJ1-1; TRBD1 agrees at 7 bases. CDR1 is SGHVS, CDR2 FQNEAQ, per germline. V shed 4 bases, J shed 1 base, and the junction held 9 bases outside the gene matches. The CDR3 is 16 residues long. CDR3: CASSYRLGGRNTEAFF. CDR3 nucleotides: TGTGCCAGCAGCTACCGTCTAGGGGGCCGGAACACTGAAGCTTTCTTT. The whole variable domain, filled in from reference TRBV7-8 and TRBJ1-1, reads GAGVSQSPRYKVAKRGQDVALRCDPISGHVSLFWYQQALGQGPEFLTYFQNEAQLDKSGLPSDRFFAERPEGSVSTLKIQRTQQEDSAVYLCASSYRLGGRNTEAFFGQGTRLTVV.

The rearrangement joins TRBV10-3 to TRBJ2-7; possible D gene TRBD1, 6 bases. Between the trimmed V and J ends, which lost 10 bases and 5 bases, there was a span of 12 bases. The length of the CDR3 is 11 residues. Germline lookup yields CDR1 ENHRY and CDR2 SYGVKD. The CDR3 is CARGPGHEQYV. DNA of the CDR3: TGTGCCAGGGGGCCGGGCCACGAGCAGTACGTC.

In its sample, this clone was seen a few times. The genes are TRBV13 and TRBJ2-1; 13 bases agree with TRBD2. The germline CDR1 and CDR2 sequences are PRHDT and FYEKMQ (reference sequence). The CDR3 is 15 amino acids. V shed 5 bases and J 14 bases; nucleotides not matched to a gene: 12. The CDR3 nucleotides are TGTGCCAGCAGCCCCACTAGCGGGAGGGCCGGAGTGAAGTTCTTC. This translates into CASSPTSGRAGVKFF.

The chain couples TRBV5-4 to TRBJ1-2, with D hard to call. Trimming removed 4 bases at V and 2 bases at J, with 9 bases between. The CDR3 totals 13 residues. From germline, CDR1 is SGHNT and CDR2 YYREEE (reference sequence). The chain's CDR3 is CASSREGNYGYTF. CDR3 coding DNA: TGTGCCAGCAGCAGGGAGGGAAACTATGGCTACACCTTC.

The rearrangement joins TRBV7-9 to TRBJ2-5; D not certain. The germline V gene encodes CDR1 SEHNR and CDR2 FQNEAQ (reference sequence). The CDR3 is made up of 16 amino acids. The V end was cut by 3 bases, the J end by 2 bases, with 16 bases between. In DNA, the CDR3 is TGTGCCAGCAGCTTCGGTGCCTGGGCCCCACAAGAGACCCAGTACTTC. Amino acids: CASSFGAWAPQETQYF.

This clone appeared once. V and J are TRBV4-3 and TRBJ2-3; TRBD1 matches 11 bases. The CDR3 is made up of 17 amino acids. Trimming at V came to 4 bases and at J to 2 bases, leaving 8 bases not matched to a gene. Germline V CDR1 and CDR2: LGHNA, YSLEER. CDR3 sequence (DNA): TGCGCCAGCAGCCCACCAGGGGGACAGGGGGACACAGATACGCAGTATTTT. The encoded protein is CASSPPGGQGDTDTQYF.

CDR3 bases: TGTGCCAGCAGCTTATTTCTTACAGGGGGCCGCATGAACACTGAAGCTTTCTTT. Amino acids: CASSLFLTGGRMNTEAFF. The rearrangement joins TRBV11-2 to TRBJ1-1; 9 nucleotides match TRBD1. The CDR3 length is 18 residues. V was clipped by 2 bases and J by 0 bases; unmatched bases: 10. CDR1 SGHAT and CDR2 FQNNGV come from the germline V gene.

The chain combines TRBV6-5 with TRBJ1-3; weak D call: TRBD1 (5 bases). The CDR3 contains 14 residues. Trimming took 6 bases from V and 0 from J, leaving 9 bases between them. Germline values: CDR1 MNHEY, CDR2 SVGAGI. This chain's CDR3 is CASRRQNSGNTIYF. For the CDR3, the DNA is TGTGCCAGCAGAAGACAGAACTCTGGAAACACCATATATTTT.

The chain combines TRBV5-1 with TRBJ2-5, with TRBD2 matching 7 bases. The germline CDR1 and CDR2 sequences are SGHRS and YFSETQ. V lost 0 bases and J lost 4; bases outside the gene matches: 9. CDR3 length: 16 residues. The CDR3 nucleotides read TGCGCCAGCAGCTTGGAGTACCAGGGAGGGTCAGAGACCCAGTACTTC. Residues: CASSLEYQGGSETQYF.

This chain connects TRBV6-2 or TRBV6-3 to TRBJ2-7, with 8 bases lining up with TRBD1. The germline gives CDR1 MNHEY, CDR2 SVGEGT. The CDR3 is made up of 15 amino acids. V lost 0 bases, J lost 3 bases, and 4 bases stayed unmatched. DNA of the CDR3: TGTGCCAGCAGTTACTCCGTGGGACAGGTCTACGAGCAGTACTTC. It yields the protein CASSYSVGQVYEQYF.

V is TRBV10-3 and J is TRBJ1-5, with 9 bases lining up with TRBD1. CDR3 size: 15 residues. Trimming took 6 bases from V and 7 from J; bases not matched to a gene: 10. Germline V lookup: CDR1 ENHRY, CDR2 SYGVKD. This CDR3 reads CAISPGQGSGQPQHF. CDR3 DNA: TGTGCCATCAGCCCGGGACAGGGATCGGGGCAGCCCCAGCATTTT.

This clone was seen only a few times. The chain couples TRBV24-1 to TRBJ2-1; the match to TRBD1 covers 7 bases. The J segment lost 8 bases and the V segment lost 0 bases, leaving 6 bases of the junction unmatched. The V gene's germline CDR1 is KGHDR and CDR2 SFDVKD. CDR3 length: 15 amino acids. CDR3 loop: CATSDLEGAVHEQFF. Written as DNA, the CDR3 is TGTGCCACCAGTGATTTGGAGGGGGCAGTCCATGAGCAGTTCTTC.

The V gene is TRBV4-3, the J gene TRBJ2-1, with a possible D match to TRBD2 (6 bases). Deletions cut 0 bases from V and 2 bases from J, with 11 bases between. There are 16 residues in the CDR3. Germline CDR1 reads LGHNA; CDR2 reads YSLEER. CDR3 coding DNA: TGCGCCAGCAGCCAAGATTCCGCGGGGCCCTACAATGAGCAGTTCTTC. Translating it yields CASSQDSAGPYNEQFF.

The chain has TRBV9 and TRBJ2-3, with 9 bases aligning to TRBD2. The V segment lost 0 bases and the J segment 3 bases; nucleotides outside the gene matches: 11. The germline gives CDR1 SGDLS, CDR2 YYNGEE. The length of the CDR3 is 18 residues. The CDR3, as DNA: TGTGCCAGCAGCGTAGTTCCTAGCGGGGAGCATAGAACAGATACGCAGTATTTT. This sequence encodes CASSVVPSGEHRTDTQYF.

The chain has TRBV18 and TRBJ1-1; D might be TRBD1 (5 bases). Germline V gene sequence: CDR1 KGHSH, CDR2 LQKENI. The CDR3 extends over 15 amino acids. Trimming left V 3 bases short and J 4 bases short, with 15 bases between. The CDR3 sequence is CASSPTGGSSTEAFF. DNA of the CDR3: TGTGCCAGCTCACCCACCGGGGGAAGTTCCACTGAAGCTTTCTTT.